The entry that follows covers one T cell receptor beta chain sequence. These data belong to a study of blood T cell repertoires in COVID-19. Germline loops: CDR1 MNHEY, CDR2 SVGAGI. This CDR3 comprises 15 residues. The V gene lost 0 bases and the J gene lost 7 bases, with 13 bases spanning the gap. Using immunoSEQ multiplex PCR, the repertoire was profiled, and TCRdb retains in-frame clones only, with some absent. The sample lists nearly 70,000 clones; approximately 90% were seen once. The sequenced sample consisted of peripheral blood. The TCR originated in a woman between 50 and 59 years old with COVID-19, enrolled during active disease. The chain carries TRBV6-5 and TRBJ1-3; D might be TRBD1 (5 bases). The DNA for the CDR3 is TGTGCCAGCAGTTACTCACAGGCCCAAGGGAACACCATATATTTT. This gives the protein CASSYSQAQGNTIYF.